This TCR beta chain was documented in a study of blood T cell repertoires in COVID-19. Study background: Researchers got acute and convalescent COVID-19 samples from the United States, Italy and Spain. T cells, B-cell-depleted T cells, or PBMCs provided the cDNA or gDNA that served as material.

Measured with immunoSEQ multiplex PCR; TCRdb has only the in-frame clones, and not every one. The data contain 160,000 or so clones, about 85% of them singletons. CDR3 size: 17 residues. Germline CDR1 reads SEHNR; CDR2 reads FQNEAQ (reference sequence). The V end lost 5 bases, the J end lost 8 bases, and 24 bases lay between the germline ends. This chain uses TRBV7-9 with TRBJ1-4; TRBD1 is a possible D gene (6 bases). The TCR sequence derives from a woman in her 70s with acute or convalescent COVID-19. The sample comprised peripheral blood. The CDR3 loop is CASSRREGVVVLEKLFF. CDR3 bases: TGTGCCAGCAGCCGGCGCGAGGGGGTAGTGGTCTTAGAAAAACTGTTTTTT.